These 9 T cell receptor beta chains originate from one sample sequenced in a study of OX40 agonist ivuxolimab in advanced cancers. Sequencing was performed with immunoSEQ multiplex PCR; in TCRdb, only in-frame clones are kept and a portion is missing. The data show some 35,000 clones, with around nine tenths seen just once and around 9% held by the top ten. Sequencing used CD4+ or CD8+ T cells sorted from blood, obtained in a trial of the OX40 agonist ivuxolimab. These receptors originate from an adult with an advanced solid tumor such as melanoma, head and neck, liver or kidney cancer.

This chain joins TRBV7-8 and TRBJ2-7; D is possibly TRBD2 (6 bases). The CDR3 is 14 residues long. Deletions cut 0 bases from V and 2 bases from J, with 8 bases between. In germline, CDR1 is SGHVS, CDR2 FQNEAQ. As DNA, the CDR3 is TGTGCCAGCAGCTTAGCGGGAGGTACCTACGAGCAGTACTTC. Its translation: CASSLAGGTYEQYF.

The DNA of the CDR3 is TGTGCCAGCAGCTTAGTTAGTACCGAAGAGACCCAGTACTTC. This translates into CASSLVSTEETQYF. The chain joins TRBV11-3 to TRBJ2-5; D is ambiguous. CDR1 SGHNT and CDR2 YENEEA come from the germline V gene. This CDR3 spans 14 amino acids. The ends were cut back, 1 base at V and 3 bases at J, with 9 bases in the middle.

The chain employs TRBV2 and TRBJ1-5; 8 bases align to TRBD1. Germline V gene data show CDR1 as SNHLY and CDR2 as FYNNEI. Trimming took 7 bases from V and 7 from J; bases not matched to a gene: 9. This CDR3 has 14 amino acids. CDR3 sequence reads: CASTWTGLRQPQHF. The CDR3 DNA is TGTGCCAGCACCTGGACAGGGCTTAGGCAGCCCCAGCATTTT.

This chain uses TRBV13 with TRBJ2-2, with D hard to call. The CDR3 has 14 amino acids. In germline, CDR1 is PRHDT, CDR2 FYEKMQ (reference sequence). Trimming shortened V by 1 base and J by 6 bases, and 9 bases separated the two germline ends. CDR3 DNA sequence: TGTGCCAGCAGCTTAGTCCGGCAGGCCGGGGAGCTGTTTTTT. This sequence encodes CASSLVRQAGELFF.

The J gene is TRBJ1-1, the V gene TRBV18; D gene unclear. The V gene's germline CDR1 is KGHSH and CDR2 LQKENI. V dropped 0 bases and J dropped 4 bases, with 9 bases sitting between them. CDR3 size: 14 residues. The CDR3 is CASSPPARRTEAFF. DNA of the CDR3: TGTGCCAGCTCACCACCGGCCAGGCGCACTGAAGCTTTCTTT.

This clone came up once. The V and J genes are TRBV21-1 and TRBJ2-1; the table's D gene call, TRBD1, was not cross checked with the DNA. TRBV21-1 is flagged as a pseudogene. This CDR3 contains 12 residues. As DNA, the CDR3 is TGTGCCAGCAGCAAACATGGGGCCGAGCAGTTCTTC. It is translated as CASSKHGAEQFF.

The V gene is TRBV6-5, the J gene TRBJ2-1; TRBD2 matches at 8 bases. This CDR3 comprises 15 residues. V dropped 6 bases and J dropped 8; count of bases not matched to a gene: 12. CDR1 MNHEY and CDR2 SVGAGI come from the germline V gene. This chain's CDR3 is CASSRTWTSTDEQFF. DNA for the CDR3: TGTGCCAGCAGCCGAACTTGGACTAGCACAGATGAGCAGTTCTTC.

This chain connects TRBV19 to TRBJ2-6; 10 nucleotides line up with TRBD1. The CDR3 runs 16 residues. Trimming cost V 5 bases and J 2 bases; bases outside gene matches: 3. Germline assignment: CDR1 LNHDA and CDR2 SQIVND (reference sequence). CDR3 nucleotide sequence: TGTGCCAGTAGTCGGACAGGGGGAACTGGGGCCAACGTCCTGACTTTC. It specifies CASSRTGGTGANVLTF.

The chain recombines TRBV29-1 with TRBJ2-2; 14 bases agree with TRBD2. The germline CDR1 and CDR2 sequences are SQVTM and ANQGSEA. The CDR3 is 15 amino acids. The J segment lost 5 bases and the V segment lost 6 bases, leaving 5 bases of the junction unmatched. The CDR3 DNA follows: TGCAGCGTCAGGACTAGCGGGAGGTTTACCGGGGAGCTGTTTTTT. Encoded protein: CSVRTSGRFTGELFF.